The 30 T cell receptor beta chains below come from one sample, sequenced in a study of response to subunit inactivated influenza vaccine. TCRdb re-called the RT-PCR reads with MiXCR, one entry per CDR3 protein. Here the sample spans 600,000 to 850,000 distinct CDR3 sequences, about 14% being singletons. The material sequenced was PBMCs from blood, taken 14 days before vaccination. The receptors were sampled from a man in his fifties or sixties who received an inactivated influenza vaccine.

This clonotype was counted between two and nine times. CDR3 amino acids: CATSGLATALTDTQYF. The CDR3, as DNA: TGTGCCACCAGCGGCCTAGCGACGGCTTTGACAGATACGCAGTATTTT. The chain couples TRBV15 to TRBJ2-3, with D possibly being TRBD2 (6 bases). Germline CDR1 LNHNV, CDR2 YYDKDF (reference sequence). The V end lost 5 bases, the J end lost 3 bases, and 18 bases lay between the germline ends. The CDR3 loop spans 16 amino acids.

This clonotype was seen many times. The chain uses TRBV9 and TRBJ2-7; D gene ambiguous. CDR1 is SGDLS and CDR2 is YYNGEE in the germline V gene. The length of the CDR3 is 15 residues. V lost 0 bases and J lost 0, with 10 bases in between. The CDR3 region has the DNA TGTGCCAGCAGCGTAGGTACGCTAACCTCCTACGAGCAGTACTTC. Amino acids: CASSVGTLTSYEQYF.

The rearrangement links TRBV4-2 to TRBJ2-1; tentative D call: TRBD1 (5 bases). Germline CDR1 is LGHNA and CDR2 is YNFKEQ. The germline V and J ends were trimmed by 1 base and 6 bases, with 10 bases remaining between them. CDR3 length equals 14 residues. The CDR3 nucleotides read TGTGCCAGCAGCCAAGGACAGAAAGTCAATGAGCAGTTCTTC. It yields the protein CASSQGQKVNEQFF.

Regarding this clonotype: An end of the junction differs from the germline gene, which may be a read error. The rearrangement joins TRBV29-1 to TRBJ2-1; TRBD2 is a possible D gene (6 bases). The germline CDR1 and CDR2 sequences are SQVTM and ANQGSEA. There are 14 residues in the CDR3. DNA of the CDR3: TGCAGCGTCCGGAAAGGGACTCCCTACAATAAGCAGTTCTTC. Protein: CSVRKGTPYNKQFF.

The chain recombines TRBV30 with TRBJ1-4; 8 nucleotides line up with TRBD1. V shed 5 bases, J shed 7 bases, and the junction held 6 bases outside the gene matches. Per germline, CDR1 GTSNPN and CDR2 SVGIG (reference sequence). The CDR3 has 13 amino acids. CDR3 loop: CAWHQGAREKLFF. Written as DNA, the CDR3 is TGTGCCTGGCACCAGGGGGCTCGTGAAAAACTGTTTTTT.

Of note for this clonotype: No conserved phenylalanine or tryptophan ends this CDR3, so it is likely a read error. The V and J genes are TRBV7-8 and TRBJ2-7, with a possible D match to TRBD1 (5 bases). V was trimmed by 5 bases and J by 0 bases, leaving 11 bases between them. This CDR3 is built from 14 residues. CDR1 SGHVS and CDR2 FQNEAQ come from the germline V gene. The CDR3 sequence: CASSQYRSSYEQYS. CDR3 in DNA: TGTGCCAGCAGCCAATACAGGAGCTCCTACGAGCAGTACTCC.

The gene calls are TRBV11-2 and TRBJ1-2; D is perhaps TRBD1 (5 bases). Trimming took 5 bases from V and 4 from J, leaving 20 bases between them. CDR3 length: 16 amino acids. CDR1 is SGHAT, CDR2 FQNNGV, per germline. The CDR3 DNA follows: TGTGCCAGCAGCCCACTCATTAGGGGACTCACCTATGGCTACACCTTC. Its translation is CASSPLIRGLTYGYTF.

This clonotype was detected only a few times. This chain connects TRBV12-3 or TRBV12-4 to TRBJ1-2; D is possibly TRBD1 (6 bases). CDR3 length: 15 amino acids. The V end lost 3 bases, the J end lost 8 bases, and 19 bases lay between the germline ends. The CDR3 nucleotides read TGTGCCAGCAGTTTTCTAAATATGGGGGGCGACGGCTACACCTTC. It yields the protein CASSFLNMGGDGYTF.

The rearrangement joins TRBV5-5 to TRBJ2-5; possibly TRBD2 for D (6 bases). The CDR3 covers 15 residues. The ends were cut back, 4 bases at V and 5 bases at J, with 18 bases in the middle. CDR1 and CDR2 (germline): SGHKS, YYEKEE (reference sequence). CDR3 nucleotide sequence: TGTGCCAGCAGCGGGAATGTCGGGGGAAGGGAGACCCAGTACTTC. As protein: CASSGNVGGRETQYF.

This clonotype came up many times. The J gene is TRBJ2-1, the V gene TRBV6-5; D gene uncertain. CDR1 and CDR2 from the germline V gene are MNHEY and SVGAGI. CDR3 length equals 17 residues. The V end lost 5 bases, the J end lost 2 bases, and 19 bases lay between the germline ends. The CDR3 nucleotides are TGTGCCAGCAGTCACGGACGGAGTCCGAGAGCCTACAATGAGCAGTTCTTC. Its protein is CASSHGRSPRAYNEQFF.

In its sample, this clonotype was seen many times. The chain recombines TRBV5-6 with TRBJ2-7; no reliable D call. The CDR3 sequence is 14 residues long. CDR1 and CDR2 (germline): SGHDT, YYEEEE. V was clipped by 4 bases and J by 0 bases, with 11 bases between them. CDR3 sequence: CASSPLPGSYEQYF. CDR3 DNA: TGTGCCAGCAGCCCCCTCCCAGGCTCCTACGAGCAGTACTTC.

This clonotype was observed a few times. This sequence joins TRBV5-1 and TRBJ2-3; D is perhaps TRBD2 (6 bases). V lost 3 bases to trimming and J lost 0 bases, with 17 bases between them. In germline, CDR1 is SGHRS, CDR2 YFSETQ. The CDR3 has 17 residues. The CDR3 DNA is TGCGCCAGCAGCTCGGCCCCTAGCGTTCAGAGCACAGATACGCAGTATTTT. Translating it yields CASSSAPSVQSTDTQYF.

This clonotype was observed a handful of times. V usage is TRBV28 and J usage is TRBJ2-7; D could derive from TRBD1 or TRBD2 (5 bases each). V shed 11 bases and J shed 0 bases, with 14 bases lying between them. CDR3 length: 13 amino acids. From germline, CDR1 is MDHEN and CDR2 SYDVKM. The CDR3 region is CAHARGSSYEQYF. The CDR3 DNA reads TGTGCCCACGCACGGGGCAGCTCCTACGAGCAGTACTTC.

DNA of the CDR3: TGTGCCAGCAGCTTAGGCCCTCACACTGAAGCTTTCTTT. Translation: CASSLGPHTEAFF. J is TRBJ1-1 and V is TRBV7-3; no definite D call. Trimming left V 2 bases short and J 3 bases short, with 7 bases between. The CDR3 length is 13 residues. Germline V gene data show CDR1 as SGHTA and CDR2 as FQGTGA. The variable domain in full, completed from reference TRBV7-3 and TRBJ1-1, reads GAGVSQTPSNKVTEKGKYVELRCDPISGHTALYWYRQSLGQGPEFLIYFQGTGAADDSGLPNDRFFAVRPEGSVSTLKIQRTERGDSAVYLCASSLGPHTEAFFGQGTRLTVV.

The V gene is TRBV20-1, the J gene TRBJ2-1, with TRBD2 matching over 10 bases. The V gene end was trimmed by 3 bases and the J gene end by 0 bases; junction bases not matched to a gene: 11. This CDR3 has 18 residues. Germline CDR1 is DFQATT and CDR2 is SNEGSKA (reference sequence). The CDR3 DNA is TGCAGTGCTAGGGCTAGCGGGAGCATCTATTTCTCCTACAATGAGCAGTTCTTC. It specifies CSARASGSIYFSYNEQFF.

This chain links TRBV20-1 with TRBJ2-3, with D possibly matching TRBD1 (5 bases). V shed 4 bases and J shed 0 bases, with 11 bases lying between them. The V gene's germline CDR1 is DFQATT and CDR2 SNEGSKA (reference sequence). The CDR3 is 14 residues long. The CDR3 loop is CSATGQGSTDTQYF. In DNA, the CDR3 is TGCAGTGCTACTGGTCAGGGAAGCACAGATACGCAGTATTTT.

This sequence joins TRBV20-1 and TRBJ2-7, with D unresolved. Trimming cost V 3 bases and J 2 bases, with 11 bases left between them. The length of the CDR3 is 13 residues. From germline, CDR1 is DFQATT and CDR2 SNEGSKA (reference sequence). The CDR3 sequence: CSASPLEAYEQYF. Written as DNA, the CDR3 is TGCAGTGCTAGTCCCCTCGAAGCCTACGAGCAGTACTTC.

The V call is TRBV29-1, the J call TRBJ2-7; D not certain. In germline, CDR1 is SQVTM, CDR2 ANQGSEA. Trimming took off 0 bases at V and 4 bases at J, with 10 bases between the two ends. The CDR3 is 13 amino acids. CDR3 loop: CSVEDGSRYEQYF. As DNA, the CDR3 is TGCAGCGTTGAAGACGGGTCCAGATACGAGCAGTACTTC.

The V call is TRBV12-3 or TRBV12-4, the J call TRBJ2-7; the match to TRBD1 covers 7 bases. J gave up 2 bases and V 6 bases, and 4 bases lay outside the gene matches. The CDR3 totals 13 residues. The CDR3 bases are TGTGCCAGCAGGACCGGGACAGCCTACGAGCAGTACTTC. Its translation is CASRTGTAYEQYF.

This clonotype was recorded many times. This chain joins TRBV25-1 and TRBJ1-2, with D perhaps matching TRBD1 (5 bases). Germline V gene sequence: CDR1 MGHDK, CDR2 SYGVNS. The CDR3 sequence is 14 residues long. The germline V and J ends were trimmed by 0 bases and 4 bases, with 9 bases remaining between them. This CDR3 reads CASSEYDRPYGYTF. Written as DNA, the CDR3 is TGTGCCAGCAGTGAATACGACAGACCCTATGGCTACACCTTC.

J is TRBJ2-3 and V is TRBV25-1; TRBD1 agrees at 10 bases. Germline CDR1 reads MGHDK; CDR2 reads SYGVNS. V lost 3 bases to trimming and J lost 3 bases; unmatched junction nucleotides: 12. This CDR3 has 18 residues. Written as DNA, the CDR3 is TGTGCCAGCAGTGATCTTCGGACAGGGGGGATAAGTACAGATACGCAGTATTTT. As protein: CASSDLRTGGISTDTQYF.

The chain couples TRBV21-1 to TRBJ2-7; the listed D gene, TRBD1, was not tested against the DNA. TRBV21-1 is termed a pseudogene. The length of the CDR3 is 16 residues. In DNA form, the CDR3 reads TGTGCCAGCAGCAAAAGGGGCGGGATTCGGTTGGGCGAGCAGTACTTC. Translation: CASSKRGGIRLGEQYF.

This clonotype came up a few times. The chain carries TRBV4-2 and TRBJ2-1; D is unclear. Per germline, CDR1 LGHNA and CDR2 YNFKEQ. This CDR3 spans 16 amino acids. V was clipped by 1 base and J by 0 bases, with 10 bases between them. The CDR3 sequence: CASSQGTDHSYNEQFF. CDR3 in DNA: TGTGCCAGCAGCCAAGGGACGGACCACTCCTACAATGAGCAGTTCTTC.

This clonotype was observed many times. The J gene is TRBJ2-3, the V gene TRBV28; 7 bases map to TRBD2. Germline V gives CDR1 MDHEN, CDR2 SYDVKM. Trimming at V came to 6 bases and at J to 4 bases, leaving 7 bases not matched to a gene. The CDR3 covers 14 residues. The CDR3 region has the DNA TGTGCCAGCAGCCTCCGGGGAGGGCCAGATACGCAGTATTTT. As protein: CASSLRGGPDTQYF.

There are a few counts of this clonotype. The chain carries TRBV6-2 or TRBV6-3 and TRBJ2-1; 8 nucleotides agree with TRBD2. Germline V gene lookup returns CDR1 MNHEY and CDR2 SVGEGT. The CDR3 runs 17 residues. J gave up 4 bases and V 3 bases, and 11 bases lay outside the gene matches. The CDR3, as DNA: TGTGCCAGCAGTTATTATCTTTGGCGGGAGGATTACAATGAGCAGTTCTTC. As protein: CASSYYLWREDYNEQFF.

The J gene is TRBJ1-2, the V gene TRBV7-9, with no clear D. The CDR3 loop spans 16 amino acids. Germline values: CDR1 SEHNR, CDR2 FQNEAQ (reference sequence). V was shortened by 0 bases and J by 3 bases, with 14 bases between the two germline ends. CDR3 loop: CASSLARSFEDYGYTF. The CDR3 DNA is TGTGCCAGCAGCTTAGCGCGTAGTTTTGAGGACTATGGCTACACCTTC. Drawing the rest from reference TRBV7-9 and TRBJ1-2, the complete variable domain is DTGVSQNPRHKITKRGQNVTFRCDPISEHNRLYWYRQTLGQGPEFLTYFQNEAQLEKSRLLSDRFSAERPKGSFSTLEIQRTEQGDSAMYLCASSLARSFEDYGYTFGSGTRLTVV.

In its sample, this clonotype was seen a few times. V usage is TRBV12-3 or TRBV12-4 and J usage is TRBJ2-6, with D possibly being TRBD1 (5 bases). The CDR3 has 15 residues. The germline V and J ends were trimmed by 9 bases and 0 bases, with 12 bases remaining between them. CDR3 protein: CASDSTSSGANVLTF. In nucleotides, the CDR3 is TGTGCCAGTGACAGTACGAGCTCTGGGGCCAACGTCCTGACTTTC.

The chain joins TRBV2 to TRBJ1-4; D is unresolved. Germline CDR1 and CDR2: SNHLY and FYNNEI. This CDR3 region has 14 residues. The V end was cut by 1 base, the J end by 7 bases, with 10 bases between. The DNA of the CDR3 is TGTGCCAGCAGTGAAGGGTTCCTCCGTGAAAAACTGTTTTTT. Protein: CASSEGFLREKLFF.

The gene calls are TRBV29-1 and TRBJ2-5; D remains ambiguous. Germline V gene data show CDR1 as SQVTM and CDR2 as ANQGSEA. V was pared by 6 bases and J by 9 bases, with 23 bases between. The CDR3 sequence is 14 residues long. CDR3 in DNA: TGCAGCGTCCGAGGACCCGACCCTGGTTTGTCCCAGTACTTC. Its translation is CSVRGPDPGLSQYF. The full variable domain, completed using reference TRBV29-1 and TRBJ2-5, is SAVISQKPSRDICQRGTSLTIQCQVDSQVTMMFWYRQQPGQSLTLIATANQGSEATYESGFVIDKFPISRPNLTFSTLTVSNMSPEDSSIYLCSVRGPDPGLSQYFGPGTRLLVL.

This chain uses TRBV16 with TRBJ1-6; the D gene is possibly TRBD1 (5 bases). Trimming cost V 4 bases and J 5 bases, with 9 bases left between them. Germline CDR1 is KGHSY and CDR2 is FQNENV. This CDR3 is built from 14 residues. The CDR3: CASSPSTDNSPLHF. Here the CDR3 DNA reads TGTGCCAGCAGCCCCTCGACAGATAATTCACCCCTCCACTTT.